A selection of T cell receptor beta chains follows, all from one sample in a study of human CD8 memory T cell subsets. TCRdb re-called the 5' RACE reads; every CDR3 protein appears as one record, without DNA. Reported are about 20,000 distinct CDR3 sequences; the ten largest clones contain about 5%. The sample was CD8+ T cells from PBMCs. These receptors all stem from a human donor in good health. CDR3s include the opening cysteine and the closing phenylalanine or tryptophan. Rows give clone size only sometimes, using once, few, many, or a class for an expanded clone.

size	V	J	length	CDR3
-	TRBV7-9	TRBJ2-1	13	CATSRAPGNEQFF
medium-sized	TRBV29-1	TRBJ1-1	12	CSAHGGGGEAFF
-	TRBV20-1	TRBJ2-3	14	CSARRERSTDTQYF
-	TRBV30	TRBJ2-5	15	CAWSRKKTGQETQYF
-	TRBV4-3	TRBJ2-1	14	CASSQGVSYNEQFF
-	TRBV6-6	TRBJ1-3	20	CASSKHPGQTEDYSGNTIYF
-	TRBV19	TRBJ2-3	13	CASGGTSTDTQYF
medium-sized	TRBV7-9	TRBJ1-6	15	CASSSPTPIGRSLHF
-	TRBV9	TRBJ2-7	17	CASSVAGSGGPSYEQYF
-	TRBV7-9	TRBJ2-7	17	CASSPLPGVPKSDEQYF
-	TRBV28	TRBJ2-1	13	CASSLLPRQEQFF